This T cell receptor beta chain emerged from a study of blood T cell repertoires in COVID-19 (dated by TCRdb to the early 2020s). As for the study more broadly: Samples covering the acute and convalescent phases of COVID-19 were provided by collaborators in the United States, Italy and Spain. Where available, HLA class I and class II types were taken from metadata supplied by the sample provider and were not determined by assay-based typing. The repertoires were released in a freely available public database intended as a resource for research on the immune response to SARS-CoV-2. Deeply sampled blood TCRbeta repertoires from subjects exposed to, actively infected with, or recovered from COVID-19 were included in the dataset. The prospective study material was composed of cDNA or gDNA derived from T cells, B-cell-depleted T cells, or PBMCs. The sample metadata nearly always contained a de-identified subject ID, COVID-19 status, age in years and sex. Samples were obtained from the ongoing ImmuneRACE study (first 160 participants) and from 1,254 subjects provided by 6 global collaborators. General findings and caveats noted by the study authors: Clinical and demographic metadata were provided uncurated, with the amount varying by source and participant.

The CDR3, from cysteine to phenylalanine, totals 14 residues. CDR3 DNA only is kept here, 42 bases in frame from base 1. Taken from the germline V gene, the CDR1 and CDR2 loops are SGHRS and YFSETQ. V drops 0 bases and J drops 6 bases, leaving 10 bases in between. One collaborating source in Seattle enrolled patients during active infection and followed them longitudinally through the course of disease. Each collaborating institution followed its own protocols to collect whole blood in K2EDTA tubes. For TCRbeta analysis, collaborators shipped samples as frozen whole blood, isolated PBMCs, or DNA extracted from either of those sample types. TCRbeta CDR3 regions were amplified from genomic DNA using the immunoSEQ Assay, a bias-controlled multiplex PCR. As for the original processing: The number of nucleated cells in each sample was estimated from the amplification of reference gene primers within the assay. Sequence reads were collapsed and filtered to measure the absolute abundance of every unique TCRbeta CDR3 rearrangement. For each sample, productive Simpson clonality was calculated as the square root of Simpson's diversity index over productive rearrangements. Entries here come from immuneACCESS through TCRdb and include only in-frame sequences with V and J called. Some clones fail to appear in such tables; in the studies checked, an unresolved V gene covers under half of the shortfall, and the cause of the remainder is unknown. V and J calls and clone size come straight from that table; D and trimming were deduced from the DNA. This sample comprises under 200,000 clones, roughly 83% of them detected only once. The top ten constitute around 5.9% of the sample.

In this sample, this clone turned up a few times. There is no known antigen for this receptor. The sample holds no much larger clone one base away, and base qualities are not on file. Recombination connected TRBV5-1 to TRBJ1-5; TRBD1 might be the D gene, on 6 matching bases. The clonotype originates from a woman aged 40 to 50 with COVID-19, enrolled during active disease. The sample taken for sequencing was peripheral blood. This receptor carries the CDR3 CASSLEGGSQPQHF. The DNA sequence reads TGCGCCAGCAGCTTGGAAGGGGGAAGTCAGCCCCAGCATTTT.